This TCR beta chain came from a study of T cell responses to AZD1222 COVID-19 vaccine. Study-wide findings and caveats: Only five or six individuals given AZD1222 were seropositive at baseline. Across spike, vaccine-associated CD4 TCRs were found, dominant at 160-218 and 743-854. Increases in Spike-specific TCR breadth and depth were seen after two AZD1222 doses. Donors in the cohort were predominantly white British and more often female, and clonal diversity was possibly underestimated.

Germline CDR1 reads MNHNS; CDR2 reads SASEGT. This CDR3 has 12 residues. Trimming left V 3 bases short and J 8 bases short, with 10 bases between. Data came from immunoSEQ multiplex PCR; TCRdb stores just in-frame clones and leaves some out. The sample lists over 120,000 clones; roughly 88% were seen once. Comments on this clone: Its antigen is not identified.

V usage is TRBV6-1 and J usage is TRBJ1-1; D unresolved. The sample was peripheral blood, taken 28 days after the second dose of the MenACWY control vaccine. This clonotype originated in an adult who received the MenACWY meningococcal vaccine as a control. The CDR3 DNA sequence: TGTGCCAGCAGTGAGAGAACTATGGAAGCTTTCTTT. Amino acids: CASSERTMEAFF.